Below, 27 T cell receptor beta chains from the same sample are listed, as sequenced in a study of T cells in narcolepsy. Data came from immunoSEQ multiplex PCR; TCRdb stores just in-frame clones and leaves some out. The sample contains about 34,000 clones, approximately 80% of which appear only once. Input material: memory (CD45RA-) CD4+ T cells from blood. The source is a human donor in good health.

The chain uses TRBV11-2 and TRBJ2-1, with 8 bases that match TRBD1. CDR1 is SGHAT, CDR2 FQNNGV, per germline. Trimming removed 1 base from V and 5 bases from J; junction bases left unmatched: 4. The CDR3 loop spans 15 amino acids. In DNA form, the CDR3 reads TGTGCCAGCAGCTTAGGCGGGACAGGAAACAATGAGCAGTTCTTC. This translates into CASSLGGTGNNEQFF.

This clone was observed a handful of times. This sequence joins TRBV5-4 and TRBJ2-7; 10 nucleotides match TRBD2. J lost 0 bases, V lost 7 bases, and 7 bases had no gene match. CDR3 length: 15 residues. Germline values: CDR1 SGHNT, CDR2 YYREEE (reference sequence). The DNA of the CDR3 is TGTGCCAGCGGTACTAGCGGGAAAAGCTCCTACGAGCAGTACTTC. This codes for CASGTSGKSSYEQYF.

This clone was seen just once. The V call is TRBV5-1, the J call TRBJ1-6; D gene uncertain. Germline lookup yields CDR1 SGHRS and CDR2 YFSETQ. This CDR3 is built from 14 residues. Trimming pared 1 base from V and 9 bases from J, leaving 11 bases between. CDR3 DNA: TGCGCCAGCAGCTTGTCCCATGCCAGTTCACCCCTCCACTTT. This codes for CASSLSHASSPLHF.

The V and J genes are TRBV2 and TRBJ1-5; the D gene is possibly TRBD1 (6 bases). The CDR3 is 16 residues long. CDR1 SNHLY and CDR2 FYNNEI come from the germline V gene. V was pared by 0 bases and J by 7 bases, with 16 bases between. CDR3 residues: CASSEALRGGDQPQHF. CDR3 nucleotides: TGTGCCAGCAGTGAAGCGCTTCGGGGGGGCGACCAGCCCCAGCATTTT. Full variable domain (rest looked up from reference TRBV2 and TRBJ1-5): EPEVTQTPSHQVTQMGQEVILRCVPISNHLYFYWYRQILGQKVEFLVSFYNNEISEKSEIFDDQFSVERPDGSNFTLKIRSTKLEDSAMYFCASSEALRGGDQPQHFGDGTRLSIL.

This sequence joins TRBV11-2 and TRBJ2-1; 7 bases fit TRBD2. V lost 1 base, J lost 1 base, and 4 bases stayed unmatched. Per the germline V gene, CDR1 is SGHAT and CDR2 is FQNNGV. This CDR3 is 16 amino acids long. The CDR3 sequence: CASSLAVGGSYNEQFF. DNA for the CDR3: TGTGCCAGCAGCTTAGCGGTCGGGGGGTCCTACAATGAGCAGTTCTTC.

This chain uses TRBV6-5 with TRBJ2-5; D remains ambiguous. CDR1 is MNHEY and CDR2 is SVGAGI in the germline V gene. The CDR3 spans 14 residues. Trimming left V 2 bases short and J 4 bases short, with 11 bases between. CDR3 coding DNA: TGTGCCAGCAGTTACATGGGGATCGGAGAGACCCAGTACTTC. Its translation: CASSYMGIGETQYF.

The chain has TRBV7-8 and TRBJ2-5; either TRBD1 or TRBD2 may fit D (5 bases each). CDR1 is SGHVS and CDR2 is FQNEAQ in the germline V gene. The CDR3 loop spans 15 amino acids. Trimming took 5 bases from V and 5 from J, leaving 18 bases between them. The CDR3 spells CASSPMWGGTETQYF. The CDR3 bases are TGTGCCAGCAGCCCAATGTGGGGTGGGACGGAGACCCAGTACTTC.

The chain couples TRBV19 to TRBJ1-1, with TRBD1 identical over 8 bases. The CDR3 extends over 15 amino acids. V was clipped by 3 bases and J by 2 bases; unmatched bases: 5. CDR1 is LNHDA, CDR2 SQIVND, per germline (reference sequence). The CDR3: CASSIRDRGNTEAFF. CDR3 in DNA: TGTGCCAGTAGTATTCGCGACAGGGGTAACACTGAAGCTTTCTTT.

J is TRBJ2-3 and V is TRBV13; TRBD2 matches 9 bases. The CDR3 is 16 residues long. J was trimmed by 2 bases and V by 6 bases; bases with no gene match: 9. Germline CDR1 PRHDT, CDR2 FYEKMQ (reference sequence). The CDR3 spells CASREGLAGHTDTQYF. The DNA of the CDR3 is TGTGCCAGCAGAGAGGGGCTAGCGGGACACACAGATACGCAGTATTTT.

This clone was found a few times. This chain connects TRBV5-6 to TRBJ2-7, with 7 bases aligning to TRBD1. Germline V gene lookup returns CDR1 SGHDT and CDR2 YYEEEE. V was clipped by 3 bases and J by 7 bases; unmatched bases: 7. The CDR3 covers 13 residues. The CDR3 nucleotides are TGTGCCAGCAGCTACACAGGGGTTTTGGAGCAGTACTTC. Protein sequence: CASSYTGVLEQYF.

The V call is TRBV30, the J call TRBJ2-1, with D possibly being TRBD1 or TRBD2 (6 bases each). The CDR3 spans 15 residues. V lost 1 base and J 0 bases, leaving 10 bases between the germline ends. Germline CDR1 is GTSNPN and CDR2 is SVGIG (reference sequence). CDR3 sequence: CAWSGGGGSYNEQFF. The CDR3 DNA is TGTGCCTGGAGTGGAGGGGGAGGCTCCTACAATGAGCAGTTCTTC.

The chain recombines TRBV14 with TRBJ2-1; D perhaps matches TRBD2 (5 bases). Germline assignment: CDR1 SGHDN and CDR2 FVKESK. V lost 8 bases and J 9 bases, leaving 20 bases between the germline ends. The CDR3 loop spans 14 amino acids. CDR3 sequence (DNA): TGTGCCAGCGCCAGAGGGTCGGGGTATGCTGAGCAGTTCTTC. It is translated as CASARGSGYAEQFF.

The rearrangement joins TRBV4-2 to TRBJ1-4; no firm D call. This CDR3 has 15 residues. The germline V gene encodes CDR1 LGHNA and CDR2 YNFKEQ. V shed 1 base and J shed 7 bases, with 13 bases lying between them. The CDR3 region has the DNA TGTGCCAGCAGCCAAGTCGGAGAAGGCGGTGAAAAACTGTTTTTT. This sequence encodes CASSQVGEGGEKLFF.

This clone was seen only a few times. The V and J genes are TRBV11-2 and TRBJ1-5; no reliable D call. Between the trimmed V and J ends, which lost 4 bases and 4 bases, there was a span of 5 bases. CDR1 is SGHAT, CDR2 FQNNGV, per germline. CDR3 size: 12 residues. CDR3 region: CASSSLNQPQHF. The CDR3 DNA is TGTGCCAGCAGCTCCTTAAATCAGCCCCAGCATTTT.

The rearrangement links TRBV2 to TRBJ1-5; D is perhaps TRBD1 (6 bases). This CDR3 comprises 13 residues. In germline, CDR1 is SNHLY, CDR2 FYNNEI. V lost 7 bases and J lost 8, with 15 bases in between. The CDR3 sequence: CASNGQQGEPQHF. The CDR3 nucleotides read TGTGCCAGCAATGGACAGCAGGGTGAGCCCCAGCATTTT.

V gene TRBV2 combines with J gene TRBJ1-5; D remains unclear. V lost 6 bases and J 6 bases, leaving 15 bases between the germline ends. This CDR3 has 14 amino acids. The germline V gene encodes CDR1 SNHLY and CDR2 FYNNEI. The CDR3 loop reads CASSGDASRQPQHF. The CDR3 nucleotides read TGTGCCAGCAGCGGGGATGCATCGCGTCAGCCCCAGCATTTT.

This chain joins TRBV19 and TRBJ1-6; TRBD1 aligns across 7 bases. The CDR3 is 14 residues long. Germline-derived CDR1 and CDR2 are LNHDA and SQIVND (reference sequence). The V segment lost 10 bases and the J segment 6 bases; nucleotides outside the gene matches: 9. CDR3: CANQGGDFNSPLHF. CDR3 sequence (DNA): TGTGCCAACCAGGGGGGGGACTTTAATTCACCCCTCCACTTT.

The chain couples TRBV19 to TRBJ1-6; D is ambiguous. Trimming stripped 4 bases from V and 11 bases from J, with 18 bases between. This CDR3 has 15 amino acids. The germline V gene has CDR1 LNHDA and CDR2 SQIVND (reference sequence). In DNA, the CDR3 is TGTGCCAGTAGTACTACTGGCCCAAACGCGGCACCCCTCCACTTT. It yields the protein CASSTTGPNAAPLHF. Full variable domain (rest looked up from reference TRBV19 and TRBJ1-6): DGGITQSPKYLFRKEGQNVTLSCEQNLNHDAMYWYRQDPGQGLRLIYYSQIVNDFQKGDIAEGYSVSREKKESFPLTVTSAQKNPTAFYLCASSTTGPNAAPLHFGNGTRLTVT.

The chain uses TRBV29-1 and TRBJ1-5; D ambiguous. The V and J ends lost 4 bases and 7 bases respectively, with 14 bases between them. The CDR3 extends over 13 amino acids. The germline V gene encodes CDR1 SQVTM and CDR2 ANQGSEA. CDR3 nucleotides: TGCAGCGTTGTAGATGAAGCCGGCCAGCCCCAGCATTTT. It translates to CSVVDEAGQPQHF.

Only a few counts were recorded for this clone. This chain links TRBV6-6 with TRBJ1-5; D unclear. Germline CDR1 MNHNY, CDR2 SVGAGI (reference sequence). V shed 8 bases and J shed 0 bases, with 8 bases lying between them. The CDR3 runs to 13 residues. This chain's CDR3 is CASQGDSNQPQHF. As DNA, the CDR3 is TGTGCCAGCCAAGGTGATAGCAATCAGCCCCAGCATTTT.

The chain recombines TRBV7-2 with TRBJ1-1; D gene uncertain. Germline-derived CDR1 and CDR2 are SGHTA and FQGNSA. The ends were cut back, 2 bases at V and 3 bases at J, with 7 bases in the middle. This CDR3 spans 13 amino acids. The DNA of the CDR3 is TGTGCCAGCAGCTTATATCGAGACACTGAAGCTTTCTTT. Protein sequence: CASSLYRDTEAFF. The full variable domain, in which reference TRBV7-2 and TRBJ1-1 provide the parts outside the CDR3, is GAGVSQSPSNKVTEKGKDVELRCDPISGHTALYWYRQSLGQGLEFLIYFQGNSAPDKSGLPSDRFSAERTGGSVSTLTIQRTQQEDSAVYLCASSLYRDTEAFFGQGTRLTVV.

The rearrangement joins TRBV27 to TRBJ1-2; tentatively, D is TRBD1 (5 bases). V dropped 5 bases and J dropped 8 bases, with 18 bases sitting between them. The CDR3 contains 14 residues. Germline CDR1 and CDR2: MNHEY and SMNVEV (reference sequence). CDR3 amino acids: CASSAIPRRDGYTF. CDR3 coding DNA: TGTGCCAGCAGTGCGATACCGCGCCGGGACGGCTACACCTTC.

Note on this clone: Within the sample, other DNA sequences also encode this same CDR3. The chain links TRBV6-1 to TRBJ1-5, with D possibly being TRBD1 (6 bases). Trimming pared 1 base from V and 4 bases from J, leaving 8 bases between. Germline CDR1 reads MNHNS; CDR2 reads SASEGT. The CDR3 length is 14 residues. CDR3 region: CASSEVGGNQPQHF. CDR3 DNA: TGTGCCAGCAGTGAAGTAGGGGGGAATCAGCCCCAGCATTTT.

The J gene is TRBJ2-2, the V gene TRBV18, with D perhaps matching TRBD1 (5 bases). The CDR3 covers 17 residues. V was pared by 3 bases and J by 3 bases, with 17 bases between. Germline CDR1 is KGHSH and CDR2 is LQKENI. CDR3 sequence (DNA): TGTGCCAGCTCACCGGGTCAGGGAAGGACCGACACCGGGGAGCTGTTTTTT. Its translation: CASSPGQGRTDTGELFF.

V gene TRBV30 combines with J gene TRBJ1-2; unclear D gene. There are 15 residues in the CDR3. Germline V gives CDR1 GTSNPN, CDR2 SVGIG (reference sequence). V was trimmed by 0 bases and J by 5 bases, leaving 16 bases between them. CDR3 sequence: CAWSVGRGGAYGYTF. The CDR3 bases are TGTGCCTGGAGTGTTGGGCGGGGAGGAGCGTATGGCTACACCTTC.

In DNA form, the CDR3 reads TGTGCCAGCTCACCAATGAGGCAGGACTATGGCTACACCTTC. As protein: CASSPMRQDYGYTF. The rearrangement links TRBV18 to TRBJ1-2; no clear D. V gave up 2 bases and J gave up 3 bases, with 10 bases separating them. CDR1 and CDR2 (germline): KGHSH, LQKENI. The CDR3 runs to 14 residues.

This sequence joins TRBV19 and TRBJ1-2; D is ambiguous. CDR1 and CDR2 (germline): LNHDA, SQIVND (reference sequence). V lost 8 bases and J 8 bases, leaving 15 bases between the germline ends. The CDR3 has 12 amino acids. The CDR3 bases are TGTGCCAGTTTAGAGGGCCTCAGGGGCTACACCTTC. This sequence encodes CASLEGLRGYTF.